A single sample gave rise to the 21 T cell receptor beta chains below, sequenced in a study of cytomegalovirus exposure and HLA in healthy donors. This PCR relied on a set of 60 Vbeta primers and 13 Jbeta primers. Using immunoSEQ multiplex PCR, the repertoire was profiled, and TCRdb retains in-frame clones only, with some absent. The sample records more than 110,000 clones, roughly 77% being singletons. The source material was PBMCs. These receptors originate from a female donor in good health and CMV-seronegative.

This chain connects TRBV18 to TRBJ2-4; 10 bases line up with TRBD2. Per germline, CDR1 KGHSH and CDR2 LQKENI. This CDR3 contains 15 residues. Unmatched junction bases numbered 4, after V lost 3 bases and J lost 5 bases. CDR3 protein: CASSPLGLAENIQYF. For the CDR3, the DNA is TGTGCCAGCTCACCCCTCGGACTAGCGGAAAACATTCAGTACTTC. Looking up the rest from reference TRBV18 and TRBJ2-4 gives the full variable domain: NAGVMQNPRHLVRRRGQEARLRCSPMKGHSHVYWYRQLPEEGLKFMVYLQKENIIDESGMPKERFSAEFPKEGPSILRIQQVVRGDSAAYFCASSPLGLAENIQYFGAGTRLSVL.

The chain combines TRBV7-9 with TRBJ2-7; tentatively, D is TRBD1 (6 bases). Trimming left V 5 bases short and J 4 bases short, with 12 bases between. CDR1 SEHNR and CDR2 FQNEAQ come from the germline V gene (reference sequence). The CDR3 totals 13 residues. DNA for the CDR3: TGTGCCAGCAGCATTGGACAGCCTTACGAGCAGTACTTC. This translates into CASSIGQPYEQYF.

V usage is TRBV7-9 and J usage is TRBJ2-1; 12 bases align to TRBD1. The trim removed 5 bases at V and 14 bases at J, leaving 7 bases unmatched. Germline V gene sequence: CDR1 SEHNR, CDR2 FQNEAQ (reference sequence). This CDR3 comprises 13 residues. DNA of the CDR3: TGTGCCAGCAGCAGGGACAGGGGGCTCTGGAAGTTCTTC. Its protein product is CASSRDRGLWKFF.

V and J are TRBV11-3 and TRBJ1-2; tentatively, D is TRBD1 (5 bases). Germline lookup yields CDR1 SGHNT and CDR2 YENEEA. CDR3 length equals 12 residues. V was pared by 5 bases and J by 3 bases, with 7 bases between. In nucleotides, the CDR3 is TGTGCCAGCAGCACAGGATACTATGGCTACACCTTC. It yields the protein CASSTGYYGYTF. The whole variable domain, remainder taken from reference TRBV11-3 and TRBJ1-2, is EAGVVQSPRYKIIEKKQPVAFWCNPISGHNTLYWYLQNLGQGPELLIRYENEEAVDDSQLPKDRFSAERLKGVDSTLKIQPAELGDSAVYLCASSTGYYGYTFGSGTRLTVV.

CDR3 sequence (DNA): TGTGCCAGCAGTTGGACAGGGGGAAGCAATCAGCCCCAGCATTTT. Translation: CASSWTGGSNQPQHF. The chain has TRBV27 and TRBJ1-5; TRBD1 matches at 10 bases. Germline assignment: CDR1 MNHEY and CDR2 SMNVEV (reference sequence). V was pared by 4 bases and J by 1 base, with 1 base of the junction left unmatched. There are 15 residues in the CDR3.

This chain links TRBV5-6 with TRBJ2-7; tentatively, D is TRBD2 (5 bases). V was pared by 5 bases and J by 1 base, with 13 bases between. Germline V gives CDR1 SGHDT, CDR2 YYEEEE. This CDR3 spans 14 amino acids. Here the CDR3 reads CASSGRPGSYEQYF. CDR3 nucleotide sequence: TGTGCCAGCAGTGGGCGTCCGGGGTCCTACGAGCAGTACTTC.

The chain couples TRBV19 to TRBJ2-1; TRBD2 might be the D (5 bases). Trimming removed 4 bases from V and 1 base from J, with 11 bases in between. CDR1 is LNHDA, CDR2 SQIVND, per germline (reference sequence). The CDR3 spans 15 residues. The CDR3 DNA sequence: TGTGCCAGTAGTAGAGAGGGCCGGTCCTACAATGAGCAGTTCTTC. It translates to CASSREGRSYNEQFF.

This chain links TRBV15 with TRBJ1-1; a weak D match, TRBD1 (5 bases). Germline V CDR1 and CDR2: LNHNV, YYDKDF (reference sequence). The length of the CDR3 is 13 residues. V was shortened by 5 bases and J by 0 bases, with 7 bases between the two germline ends. The CDR3 coding sequence is TGTGCCACCAGCCCCAGGGTGAACACTGAAGCTTTCTTT. Its protein product is CATSPRVNTEAFF. The whole variable domain, remainder taken from reference TRBV15 and TRBJ1-1, is DAMVIQNPRYQVTQFGKPVTLSCSQTLNHNVMYWYQQKSSQAPKLLFHYYDKDFNNEADTPDNFQSRRPNTSFCFLDIRSPGLGDTAMYLCATSPRVNTEAFFGQGTRLTVV.

The J gene is TRBJ2-5, the V gene TRBV13; 13 nucleotides align to TRBD2. CDR1 is PRHDT, CDR2 FYEKMQ, per germline (reference sequence). The CDR3 sequence is 16 residues long. J was trimmed by 4 bases and V by 2 bases; bases with no gene match: 4. CDR3 nucleotide sequence: TGTGCCAGCAGCTTAACTAGCGGGAGGGCCGGAGAGACCCAGTACTTC. This encodes CASSLTSGRAGETQYF.

The chain recombines TRBV11-2 with TRBJ1-1; D is possibly TRBD1 (5 bases). CDR3 length: 12 amino acids. Trimming cost V 8 bases and J 11 bases, with 18 bases left between them. CDR1 is SGHAT, CDR2 FQNNGV, per germline. The CDR3 DNA reads as TGTGCCAGCGCCCTTTTGAAGGGGAGGGCTTTCTTT. Translated: CASALLKGRAFF.

The CDR3 region is CASSPLAGITDTQYF. Here the CDR3 DNA reads TGTGCCAGCAGTCCACTAGCGGGCATCACAGATACGCAGTATTTT. V and J are TRBV6-1 and TRBJ2-3, with 9 nucleotides matching TRBD2. The CDR3 contains 15 residues. Looked up from germline, CDR1 is MNHNS and CDR2 is SASEGT. Trimming cost V 5 bases and J 2 bases; bases outside gene matches: 5.

This clone was seen only once. The rearrangement uses TRBV27 and TRBJ2-1, with D hard to call. Germline V gene sequence: CDR1 MNHEY, CDR2 SMNVEV (reference sequence). The CDR3 spans 14 residues. The V and J ends lost 3 bases and 6 bases respectively, with 12 bases between them. CDR3 DNA sequence: TGTGCCAGCAGTTTGACTTCTACGGGCAATGAGCAGTTCTTC. It encodes CASSLTSTGNEQFF.

The genes are TRBV4-1 and TRBJ1-4; possible D gene TRBD1, 6 bases. CDR1 MGHRA and CDR2 YSYEKL come from the germline V gene. The CDR3 has 18 residues. V was cut by 6 bases and J by 0 bases, with 20 bases left in between. CDR3 sequence: CASSPGHSRSATNEKLFF. The CDR3 nucleotides read TGCGCCAGCAGTCCGGGACACTCGAGGTCGGCAACTAATGAAAAACTGTTTTTT.

V usage is TRBV7-2 and J usage is TRBJ2-7, with D tentatively TRBD1 (6 bases). V lost 3 bases to trimming and J lost 1 base, with 7 bases between them. Germline loops: CDR1 SGHTA, CDR2 FQGNSA. The CDR3 sequence is 13 residues long. The CDR3 region is CASSFDRSYEQYF. The DNA of the CDR3 is TGTGCCAGCAGCTTCGACAGGTCCTACGAGCAGTACTTC. The entire variable domain, with the rest obtained from reference TRBV7-2 and TRBJ2-7, is as follows: GAGVSQSPSNKVTEKGKDVELRCDPISGHTALYWYRQSLGQGLEFLIYFQGNSAPDKSGLPSDRFSAERTGGSVSTLTIQRTQQEDSAVYLCASSFDRSYEQYFGPGTRLTVT.

The genes are TRBV5-1 and TRBJ2-2; 13 bases are shared with TRBD2. Trimming took 5 bases from V and 0 from J; bases not matched to a gene: 7. Germline V gene sequence: CDR1 SGHRS, CDR2 YFSETQ. This CDR3 contains 18 residues. The CDR3 DNA is TGCGCCAGCAGATTTGGGACTAGCGGGACCGCGAACACCGGGGAGCTGTTTTTT. As protein: CASRFGTSGTANTGELFF.

The chain couples TRBV5-4 to TRBJ1-2, with 10 bases that match TRBD1. Germline CDR1 is SGHNT and CDR2 is YYREEE (reference sequence). The CDR3 length is 15 residues. With 0 bases clipped from V and 6 bases from J, the junction kept 5 bases outside the gene matches. CDR3 sequence (DNA): TGTGCCAGCAGCTTGGGACAGGGGGCGGCAAATGGCTACACCTTC. Its protein is CASSLGQGAANGYTF.

The rearrangement links TRBV14 to TRBJ2-7, with a weak D call TRBD2 (6 bases). The CDR3 is 14 residues long. With 4 bases removed from V and 2 bases from J, the gap between germline ends came to 12 bases. Germline values: CDR1 SGHDN, CDR2 FVKESK. The chain's CDR3 is CASSRGLTAYEQYF. The DNA for the CDR3 is TGTGCCAGCAGCCGCGGACTAACCGCCTACGAGCAGTACTTC.

This clone showed up just once. The genes are TRBV29-1 and TRBJ2-7; TRBD2 might be the D (5 bases). This CDR3 has 12 residues. V shed 7 bases and J shed 3 bases, with 13 bases lying between them. The germline V gene encodes CDR1 SQVTM and CDR2 ANQGSEA. The CDR3 nucleotides are TGCAGCGCCCGACACCGGGGCTACGAGCAGTACTTC. Translating it yields CSARHRGYEQYF.

Comments on this clone: Other nucleotide sequences from this sample produce the same CDR3. CDR3 sequence reads: CAWSGRGDPYEQYF. The CDR3 nucleotides are TGTGCCTGGAGCGGCAGGGGGGACCCCTACGAGCAGTACTTC. The V and J genes are TRBV30 and TRBJ2-7; D might be TRBD1 (7 bases). The germline V gene encodes CDR1 GTSNPN and CDR2 SVGIG (reference sequence). With 3 bases removed from V and 2 bases from J, the gap between germline ends came to 14 bases. CDR3 length: 14 residues.

This chain joins TRBV5-6 and TRBJ1-1, with 7 bases identical to TRBD1. Germline V gene lookup returns CDR1 SGHDT and CDR2 YYEEEE. The CDR3 runs to 16 residues. V trimming: 7 bases; J trimming: 0 bases; junction bases outside the gene matches: 12. The CDR3 DNA reads as TGTGCCAGCCAACCTTTTACAGGGGCCATGAACACTGAAGCTTTCTTT. Its translation is CASQPFTGAMNTEAFF.

The rearrangement joins TRBV14 to TRBJ1-1; 10 nucleotides line up with TRBD1. CDR1 is SGHDN and CDR2 is FVKESK in the germline V gene. Losses at the gene ends were 3 bases for V and 3 bases for J; bases not matched to a gene: 16. The CDR3 runs to 19 residues. The CDR3 DNA reads TGTGCCAGCAGCCACAGAAACCTAAAGGACAGGGGGTCAGACACTGAAGCTTTCTTT. This encodes CASSHRNLKDRGSDTEAFF.